The clone carrying this T cell receptor (gamma chain) has only a few counts. These data come from a study of gamma-delta T cells after stem cell transplantation. Trimming removed 2 bases from V and 5 bases from J; junction bases left unmatched: 3. The germline gives CDR1 GITISATS, CDR2 ISYDGTV (reference sequence). The CDR3 consists of 12 residues. With CATT, TCRdb re-called clones from the RT-PCR reads. The data contain approximately 350 gamma-chain clones, about 15% of them seen just once; the ten biggest clones take up over 65%. The J gene is TRGJ1 or TRGJ2, the V gene TRGV9. The sequence came from a human donor. It is not recorded whose cells these are; they may come from a transplant donor. Sequences were obtained from gamma-delta T cells. The CDR3 region has the DNA TGTGCCTTGTGGGAGGGTGATTATAAGAAACTCTTT. Protein: CALWEGDYKKLF.